The text below deals with one T cell receptor beta chain. The sample comes from a study of control samples from healthy donors and cancer patients. Libraries were prepared by immunoSEQ multiplex PCR; TCRdb keeps only in-frame clonotypes and omits some of them. The table records some 10,000 clones, approximately 91% of them present only once. The sample was PBMCs. The sequence was obtained from a man in his fifties or sixties with colorectal cancer.

The CDR3 sequence: CASRMDGSGYTF. The CDR3 nucleotides read TGTGCCAGCAGAATGGATGGAAGTGGCTACACCTTC. The J gene is TRBJ1-2, the V gene TRBV2; D not certain. This CDR3 comprises 12 residues. V was pared by 6 bases and J by 7 bases, with 12 bases between. The germline V gene encodes CDR1 SNHLY and CDR2 FYNNEI.